This TCR beta chain originates from a study of blood T cell repertoires in COVID-19. V was pared by 3 bases and J by 5 bases, with 10 bases of the junction left unmatched. This CDR3 region has 15 residues. Germline-derived CDR1 and CDR2 are GTSNPN and SVGIG (reference sequence). Assay: immunoSEQ multiplex PCR; the TCRdb copy retains only in-frame clones and omits some. The table shows 230,000 or so clones, with roughly 79% occurring only once. Sample: peripheral blood. This chain joins TRBV30 and TRBJ2-5; 9 nucleotides align to TRBD2. The sequence was collected from a woman aged 80 or over with COVID-19, enrolled during active disease. The CDR3 DNA sequence: TGTGCCTGGAGCGTGGTAGCGGGGGCGCTGGAGACCCAGTACTTC. Translating it yields CAWSVVAGALETQYF.